This T cell receptor beta chain was profiled in a study of neurological immune-mediated disorders. Stored at -80 C, 2 million PBMCs were the source of the unsorted libraries. To note about this clonotype: What it binds is unknown.

Study-level findings and limits: HTLV-1-associated myelopathy had the most TCR clonal expansion, while multiple sclerosis had the least, a level that fell below healthy controls.

The cDNA was generated through 5'RACE incorporating 10-nucleotide random UMIs. In every sequencing run, more than 180 million TCR-beta sequences were generated from 15-18 subjects. TCRdb re-called the 5' RACE reads with MiXCR, one entry per CDR3 protein. The sample includes tens of thousands of distinct CDR3 sequences, over 9.5% of them seen just once. The clonotype was recovered from a female donor in good health. The material sequenced was PBMCs.

The CDR3 sequence: CASSRSGTGASPLHF. CDR3 nucleotide sequence: TGTGCCAGCAGTCGCTCCGGGACAGGGGCTTCACCCCTCCACTTT. The chain combines TRBV12-3 or TRBV12-4 with TRBJ1-6, with TRBD1 matching 10 bases. The junction had 7 bases not matched to a gene; V was cut back by 5 bases and J by 9 bases. The CDR3 runs to 15 residues.